The rows below give T cell receptor beta chains drawn from one sample of a study of immune evolution from preneoplasia to lung adenocarcinoma. The table came from immunoSEQ multiplex PCR; TCRdb's copy has only in-frame clones and leaves some out. The sample gives 35,000 or so clones, around 74% of which show up once; approximately 6.2% is in the top ten. Sample: FFPE invasive lung adenocarcinoma tissue. Receptor source: a person in their 60s with lung adenocarcinoma. The CDR3 runs from the conserved cysteine through the conserved F or W. The order of the fields is clone size, D gene, V gene, J gene, CDR3 protein, CDR3 DNA. D genes are given only for firm matches. Clone sizes are given selectively: once, few, many, or a class where the clone is expanded.

abundance: NA
d_gene: NA
v_gene: TRBV7-2
j_gene: TRBJ2-7
CDR3aa: CASSRDQGLLSYEQYF
CDR3nt: TGTGCCAGCAGCCGAGACCAGGGACTTCTCTCCTACGAGCAGTACTTC

abundance: NA
d_gene: NA
v_gene: TRBV9
j_gene: TRBJ2-5
CDR3aa: CASSVYKAETQYF
CDR3nt: TGTGCCAGCAGCGTATATAAGGCAGAGACCCAGTACTTC

abundance: NA
d_gene: TRBD1
v_gene: TRBV4-2
j_gene: TRBJ2-7
CDR3aa: CASSRQRTGNSYEQYF
CDR3nt: TGTGCCAGCAGCCGACAGCGGACAGGCAACTCCTACGAGCAGTACTTC

abundance: few
d_gene: NA
v_gene: TRBV11-2
j_gene: TRBJ1-2
CDR3aa: CASSFDTNYGYTF
CDR3nt: TGTGCCAGCAGCTTTGACACTAACTATGGCTACACCTTC

abundance: NA
d_gene: TRBD2
v_gene: TRBV7-3
j_gene: TRBJ2-6
CDR3aa: CASSLVGLDFSGANVLTF
CDR3nt: TGTGCCAGCAGCTTAGTGGGACTAGACTTCTCTGGGGCCAACGTCCTGACTTTC

abundance: NA
d_gene: NA
v_gene: TRBV5-3
j_gene: TRBJ1-4
CDR3aa: CARSFRGGSSEKLFF
CDR3nt: TGTGCCAGAAGCTTCCGAGGAGGTTCAAGTGAAAAACTGTTTTTT

abundance: NA
d_gene: NA
v_gene: TRBV4-1
j_gene: TRBJ2-1
CDR3aa: CASSQVWRAENEQFF
CDR3nt: TGCGCCAGCAGCCAAGTGTGGAGGGCCGAAAATGAGCAGTTCTTC

abundance: NA
d_gene: NA
v_gene: TRBV5-1
j_gene: TRBJ1-1
CDR3aa: CASSLDPNTEAFF
CDR3nt: TGCGCCAGCAGCTTGGATCCGAACACTGAAGCTTTCTTT

abundance: NA
d_gene: NA
v_gene: TRBV11-3
j_gene: TRBJ1-4
CDR3aa: CASSPQAVGEKLFF
CDR3nt: TGTGCCAGCAGCCCACAGGCGGTGGGTGAAAAACTGTTTTTT

abundance: NA
d_gene: TRBD2
v_gene: TRBV7-2
j_gene: TRBJ2-7
CDR3aa: CASSTGLAISYEQYF
CDR3nt: TGTGCCAGCAGCACGGGACTAGCGATCTCCTACGAGCAGTACTTC

abundance: NA
d_gene: NA
v_gene: TRBV15
j_gene: TRBJ2-5
CDR3aa: CATSRDRIGGGETQYF
CDR3nt: TGTGCCACCAGCAGAGATAGGATTGGAGGGGGAGAGACCCAGTACTTC

abundance: NA
d_gene: TRBD1
v_gene: TRBV5-1
j_gene: TRBJ1-3
CDR3aa: CASSPQGGDTIYF
CDR3nt: TGCGCCAGCAGCCCCCAGGGGGGCGACACCATATATTTT

abundance: NA
d_gene: NA
v_gene: TRBV5-3
j_gene: TRBJ1-5
CDR3aa: CARSYGPGSQNGQPQHF
CDR3nt: TGTGCCAGAAGCTATGGACCCGGGTCACAGAACGGGCAGCCCCAGCATTTT

abundance: once
d_gene: TRBD2
v_gene: TRBV9
j_gene: TRBJ2-2
CDR3aa: CASSPRASGDTGELFF
CDR3nt: TGTGCCAGCAGCCCGAGGGCTAGCGGGGACACCGGGGAGCTGTTTTTT

abundance: NA
d_gene: TRBD1
v_gene: TRBV7-9
j_gene: TRBJ1-2
CDR3aa: CASSLDRGPHGYTF
CDR3nt: TGTGCCAGCAGCTTAGACAGGGGCCCTCATGGCTACACCTTC

abundance: NA
d_gene: NA
v_gene: TRBV5-8
j_gene: TRBJ2-2
CDR3aa: CASSFGADNGELFF
CDR3nt: TGTGCCAGCAGCTTTGGAGCGGACAACGGGGAGCTGTTTTTT

abundance: NA
d_gene: NA
v_gene: TRBV6-5
j_gene: TRBJ2-5
CDR3aa: CASSSGSVGAQYF
CDR3nt: TGTGCCAGCAGTTCCGGGTCCGTGGGGGCCCAGTACTTC

abundance: medium-sized
d_gene: NA
v_gene: TRBV5-1
j_gene: TRBJ1-1
CDR3aa: CASSLPRGGPGFF
CDR3nt: TGCGCCAGCAGCTTGCCCCGCGGGGGCCCTGGTTTCTTT